Each of the 16 T cell receptor beta chains below was sequenced from the same sample in a study of cytomegalovirus exposure and HLA in healthy donors. Primers: 60 Vbeta forward and 13 Jbeta reverse. Assay: immunoSEQ multiplex PCR; the TCRdb copy retains only in-frame clones and omits some. Of 110,000 to 150,000 clones in the sample, about 80% were seen once. The source material was PBMCs. The source is a man in his forties in good health and CMV-seronegative.

This clone was observed a handful of times. This chain uses TRBV7-6 with TRBJ1-1; D gene unclear. The V and J ends lost 5 bases and 1 base respectively, with 17 bases between them. The CDR3 length is 16 residues. The germline V gene encodes CDR1 SGHVS and CDR2 FNYEAQ. The CDR3 DNA reads TGTGCCAGCAGCCTGACTCCGGGATTGAGGAACACTGAAGCTTTCTTT. Amino acids: CASSLTPGLRNTEAFF. Using reference TRBV7-6 and TRBJ1-1 for the parts outside the CDR3, the full variable domain is GAGVSQSPRYKVTKRGQDVALRCDPISGHVSLYWYRQALGQGPEFLTYFNYEAQQDKSGLPNDRFSAERPEGSISTLTIQRTEQRDSAMYRCASSLTPGLRNTEAFFGQGTRLTVV.

V and J are TRBV4-3 and TRBJ1-2; possible D gene TRBD1, 5 bases. Between the trimmed V and J ends, which lost 0 bases and 8 bases, there was a span of 28 bases. Germline values: CDR1 LGHNA, CDR2 YSLEER. The CDR3 spans 19 residues. For the CDR3, the DNA is TGCGCCAGCAGCCAAGAATTGGCTGGCATAGGGGCAGGGTTAGGCGGCTACACCTTC. Residues: CASSQELAGIGAGLGGYTF.

Concerning this clone itself: This sample also contains other DNA sequences that code for the same CDR3. This CDR3 is CSVEGRLNTEAFF. CDR3 in DNA: TGCAGCGTTGAAGGGAGATTGAACACTGAAGCTTTCTTT. The chain has TRBV29-1 and TRBJ1-1; D uncertain. V lost 1 base and J lost 0, with 6 bases in between. In germline, CDR1 is SQVTM, CDR2 ANQGSEA. The CDR3 extends over 13 amino acids.

The chain recombines TRBV10-1 with TRBJ2-3, with 7 positions matching TRBD2. Germline lookup yields CDR1 WNHNN and CDR2 SYGVQD (reference sequence). The trim removed 4 bases at V and 4 bases at J, leaving 8 bases unmatched. This CDR3 contains 15 residues. CDR3 DNA: TGCGCCAGCAGTGGCTGGGCTAGCGGCCCAGATACGCAGTATTTT. It specifies CASSGWASGPDTQYF.

The CDR3 reads CASNLGGYTEAFF. The CDR3 nucleotides read TGTGCCAGTAACCTCGGGGGGTACACTGAAGCTTTCTTT. J is TRBJ1-1 and V is TRBV19; maybe TRBD1 (5 bases). The CDR3 extends over 13 amino acids. The V end was cut by 7 bases, the J end by 3 bases, with 12 bases between. Germline CDR1 reads LNHDA; CDR2 reads SQIVND (reference sequence).

The V gene is TRBV25-1, the J gene TRBJ2-1, with 9 bases matching TRBD2. The CDR3 length is 17 residues. Germline V gene data show CDR1 as MGHDK and CDR2 as SYGVNS. The V segment lost 2 bases and the J segment 3 bases; nucleotides outside the gene matches: 8. Written as DNA, the CDR3 is TGTGCCAGCAGTGAAATAGGAGCGGGGGGCTTCTACAATGAGCAGTTCTTC. Translated: CASSEIGAGGFYNEQFF.

There are a few counts of this clone. The genes are TRBV7-9 and TRBJ1-1; D call uncertain. The V gene's germline CDR1 is SEHNR and CDR2 FQNEAQ (reference sequence). The CDR3 contains 12 residues. Between the trimmed V and J ends, which lost 5 bases and 3 bases, there was a span of 7 bases. In DNA form, the CDR3 reads TGTGCCAGCAGCCTAATGGACACTGAAGCTTTCTTT. This gives the protein CASSLMDTEAFF.

The V and J genes are TRBV10-3 and TRBJ2-7; D remains unclear. The germline gives CDR1 ENHRY, CDR2 SYGVKD. V lost 0 bases and J lost 2, with 5 bases in between. CDR3 size: 13 residues. The CDR3 DNA sequence: TGTGCCATCAGTGAGTCGGCCACCTACGAGCAGTACTTC. Amino acid sequence: CAISESATYEQYF.

CDR3 residues: CASSLQQGNTDTQYF. The CDR3 DNA reads as TGCGCCAGCAGCTTGCAACAGGGGAATACAGATACGCAGTATTTT. The rearrangement uses TRBV5-1 and TRBJ2-3, with 7 bases identical to TRBD1. The CDR3 has 15 amino acids. V lost 1 base, J lost 3 bases, and 5 bases stayed unmatched. The germline gives CDR1 SGHRS, CDR2 YFSETQ.

The chain recombines TRBV2 with TRBJ2-5; 11 nucleotides agree with TRBD2. The germline V gene has CDR1 SNHLY and CDR2 FYNNEI. The ends lost 2 bases at V and 5 bases at J; junction bases unmatched: 7. The CDR3 is 16 amino acids. The CDR3 DNA follows: TGTGCCAGCAGTGAAAATAGCGGGGGGGCCTTGGAGACCCAGTACTTC. As protein: CASSENSGGALETQYF.

The gene calls are TRBV10-1 and TRBJ2-2; 11 bases are a match to TRBD2. The length of the CDR3 is 16 residues. Germline V gene data show CDR1 as WNHNN and CDR2 as SYGVQD (reference sequence). Trimming removed 3 bases from V and 1 base from J; junction bases left unmatched: 1. CDR3 region: CASSDGLAGNTGELFF. Here the CDR3 DNA reads TGCGCCAGCAGTGATGGACTAGCGGGGAACACCGGGGAGCTGTTTTTT.

The V call is TRBV4-1, the J call TRBJ2-2; tentative D call: TRBD1 (6 bases). This CDR3 contains 15 residues. CDR1 is MGHRA and CDR2 is YSYEKL in the germline V gene. V was trimmed by 2 bases and J by 4 bases, leaving 11 bases between them. CDR3 amino acids: CASSQTGTPTGELFF. In DNA form, the CDR3 reads TGCGCCAGCAGCCAAACAGGGACCCCCACCGGGGAGCTGTTTTTT.

This chain uses TRBV5-1 with TRBJ2-1, with 9 bases identical to TRBD2. The CDR3 covers 14 residues. CDR1 and CDR2 from the germline V gene are SGHRS and YFSETQ. Unmatched junction bases numbered 7, after V lost 4 bases and J lost 8 bases. The CDR3 region is CASSPRTSAYEQFF. In nucleotides, the CDR3 is TGCGCCAGCAGCCCCCGGACTAGCGCGTATGAGCAGTTCTTC.

This sequence joins TRBV6-4 and TRBJ1-2; 11 bases align to TRBD1. Germline V lookup: CDR1 MRHNA, CDR2 SNTAGT. V lost 3 bases and J lost 8; bases outside the gene matches: 5. CDR3 length: 14 residues. CDR3 residues: CASSEFGTGGGYTF. The CDR3 DNA sequence: TGTGCCAGCAGTGAGTTCGGGACAGGGGGAGGCTACACCTTC.

V and J are TRBV4-3 and TRBJ2-7; a weak D match, TRBD2 (6 bases). Germline V gene lookup returns CDR1 LGHNA and CDR2 YSLEER. The CDR3 is 15 amino acids. Deletions cut 0 bases from V and 0 bases from J, with 9 bases between. CDR3 in amino acids: CASSQDRGFSYEQYF. The CDR3 DNA reads TGCGCCAGCAGCCAAGATCGGGGGTTCTCCTACGAGCAGTACTTC.

The V and J genes are TRBV6-1 and TRBJ1-2; no firm D call. The germline gives CDR1 MNHNS, CDR2 SASEGT. V lost 1 base to trimming and J lost 5 bases, with 14 bases between them. This CDR3 contains 15 residues. CDR3 sequence (DNA): TGTGCCAGCAGTGAAGTACGGGGTCAGGAGTATGGCTACACCTTC. This gives the protein CASSEVRGQEYGYTF.